These 15 T cell receptor beta chains share one sample of origin, sequenced in a study of tumor-infiltrating lymphocytes in primary liver carcinoma. Making TCR beta cDNA involved approximately 0.5 ug total RNA and a constant-region primer. Slightly modified ARM-PCR served as the procedure for the TCR beta libraries. These libraries came from three rounds of nested multiplex PCR. Primers for the first two PCR rounds were TRBV1-TRBV30 forward primers and a C-beta reverse primer (roughly 10 cycles per round). TCRdb reprocessed the multiplex PCR reads with MiXCR, giving one entry per CDR3 protein. In the table there are approximately 73,000 distinct CDR3 sequences, about two thirds of which are singletons. The tissue used was unsorted bulk material of roughly 17-34 mg. RNA and DNA were co-extracted from it with the AllPrep DNA/RNA mini kit. Sequences were obtained from liver tumor tissue from sampling region 4. Indicated subset: tumor region T4, right-lateral pole. These receptors originate from a woman aged 55-75 years with primary liver carcinoma and hepatitis B virus infection.

The chain carries TRBV2 and TRBJ2-1; D may be TRBD1 (6 bases). This CDR3 has 11 residues. The V end lost 7 bases, the J end lost 10 bases, and 11 bases lay between the germline ends. Germline loops: CDR1 SNHLY, CDR2 FYNNEI. CDR3 DNA: TGTGCCAGCACCCAGGGGCGGGAGCAGTTCTTC. Residues: CASTQGREQFF.

This clonotype has just a few counts. This may be a read error, as it is one base from a much larger clone. This chain links TRBV6-5 with TRBJ2-7, with TRBD1 matching 9 bases. Per germline, CDR1 MNHEY and CDR2 SVGAGI. This CDR3 has 13 residues. The CDR3 sequence: CASRRGTGFERYF. CDR3 coding DNA: TGTGCCAGCAGGCGCGGGACAGGGTTCGAGCGGTACTTC.

On this clonotype: At one of its ends the junction is not consistent with the germline gene, which may arise from a read error. This rearrangement joins TRBV4-1 to TRBJ2-1; 11 bases line up with TRBD2. Germline-derived CDR1 and CDR2 are MGHRA and YSYEKL. This CDR3 contains 16 residues. CDR3 sequence (DNA): TGCGCCGGCAGCCAAGAGACTAGCGGGGATGTCAATGAGCAGCTCTTC. Amino acids: CAGSQETSGDVNEQLF.

At least ten counts were recorded for this clonotype. The junction differs from germline at one of its ends, possibly a read error. This chain links TRBV28 with TRBJ2-7, with D possibly TRBD2 on 7 matching bases. The CDR3 extends over 13 amino acids. Germline loops: CDR1 MDHEN, CDR2 SYDVKM. Here the CDR3 DNA reads TGTGCCAGCAGACCTTGGGGGGGCCGGGACATAAACTTC. Translated, it gives CASRPWGGRDINF.

This clonotype ranks as medium-sized. This chain connects TRBV11-2 to TRBJ2-3; 7 bases agree with TRBD2. Losses at the gene ends were 3 bases for V and 1 base for J; bases not matched to a gene: 4. The CDR3 sequence is 15 residues long. Germline V gene data show CDR1 as SGHAT and CDR2 as FQNNGV. The CDR3 sequence is CASSFGLGRTDTQYF. CDR3 bases: TGTGCCAGCAGCTTCGGACTAGGACGCACAGATACGCAGTATTTT.

There are a few counts of this clonotype. It may be a read error: a sequence one base away is much more abundant. The chain employs TRBV5-1 and TRBJ2-2, with no clear D. The CDR3 has 13 residues. The V end was cut by 4 bases, the J end by 6 bases, with 10 bases between. Germline V CDR1 and CDR2: SGHRS, YFSETQ. The CDR3 region is CASSRNRPGELFF. The CDR3 region has the DNA TGCGCCAGCAGCCGCAACCGCCCCGGGGAGCTGTTTTTT.

In regard to this clonotype: A read error may produce the germline difference seen at one junction end. The chain carries TRBV6-5 and TRBJ1-2, with D perhaps matching TRBD1 (6 bases). Germline V lookup: CDR1 MNHEY, CDR2 SVGAGI. The CDR3 contains 13 residues. The CDR3 nucleotides are TGTGCCAACAGTACCGGGACAATTTATGGCTACACCTTC. It specifies CANSTGTIYGYTF.

This clonotype came up many times. The rearrangement joins TRBV5-1 to TRBJ1-5; no firm D call. There are 16 residues in the CDR3. Trimming removed 0 bases at V and 2 bases at J, with 12 bases between. Per the germline V gene, CDR1 is SGHRS and CDR2 is YFSETQ. The CDR3 DNA reads TGCGCCAGCAGCTTGGGGCATGGGGATGGCAATCAGCCCCAGCATTTT. Translating gives CASSLGHGDGNQPQHF. The whole variable domain, remainder taken from reference TRBV5-1 and TRBJ1-5, is KAGVTQTPRYLIKTRGQQVTLSCSPISGHRSVSWYQQTPGQGLQFLFEYFSETQRNKGNFPGRFSGRQFSNSRSEMNVSTLELGDSALYLCASSLGHGDGNQPQHFGDGTRLSIL.

Ten or more counts support this clonotype. This chain connects TRBV5-1 to TRBJ2-2; weak D call: TRBD1 (5 bases). The CDR3 is 13 amino acids. Trimming shortened V by 9 bases and J by 1 base, and 10 bases separated the two germline ends. Germline CDR1 SGHRS, CDR2 YFSETQ. CDR3 coding DNA: TGCGCCACCAACACAGGGAACACCGGGGAGCTGTTTTTT. It is translated as CATNTGNTGELFF.

Note on this clonotype: The CDR3 does not close with the conserved phenylalanine or tryptophan, likely indicating a read error. The chain couples TRBV20-1 to TRBJ1-1; D unclear. Per the germline V gene, CDR1 is DFQATT and CDR2 is SNEGSKA (reference sequence). V lost 3 bases and J 1 base, leaving 9 bases between the germline ends. This CDR3 region has 13 residues. The CDR3 DNA reads as TGCAGTGCTAGCGAACACGCGAACACTGAAGCTTTCTCT. Amino acid sequence: CSASEHANTEAFS.

This clonotype is a singleton in its sample. The rearrangement joins TRBV7-9 to TRBJ2-2; maybe TRBD1 (5 bases). Germline loops: CDR1 SEHNR, CDR2 FQNEAQ (reference sequence). The ends were cut back, 4 bases at V and 13 bases at J, with 10 bases in the middle. The CDR3 runs 11 residues. The DNA of the CDR3 is TGTGCCAGCAGCTCCACCAGGGTGCTGTTTTTT. Its translation is CASSSTRVLFF.

This clonotype was counted many times. V gene TRBV7-9 combines with J gene TRBJ1-6; D is unclear. Trimming took off 6 bases at V and 4 bases at J, with 13 bases between the two ends. The CDR3 is 15 amino acids. Germline V gene lookup returns CDR1 SEHNR and CDR2 FQNEAQ (reference sequence). The DNA for the CDR3 is TGTGCCAGCAGTCCCACAGAACTTTATAATTCACCCCTCCACTTT. Translated: CASSPTELYNSPLHF.

Remarks on this clonotype: A much larger clone lies one base from this, so it may be a read error. This chain uses TRBV28 with TRBJ1-5; 7 nucleotides match TRBD1. Trimming at V came to 3 bases and at J to 2 bases, leaving 10 bases not matched to a gene. From germline, CDR1 is MDHEN and CDR2 SYDVKM. The CDR3 contains 17 residues. CDR3: CASSLRGQHYGNQPQHF. DNA of the CDR3: TGTGCCAGCAGTTTGAGGGGACAGCATTATGGCAATCAGCCCCAGCATTTT.

Details on this clonotype: One end of the junction is discordant with germline, which a read error may explain. The rearrangement joins TRBV29-1 to TRBJ1-2, with D tentatively TRBD1 (5 bases). The CDR3 covers 14 residues. Looked up from germline, CDR1 is SQVTM and CDR2 is ANQGSEA. The CDR3 loop is CNVALGTGARSYTF. In DNA form, the CDR3 reads TGCAACGTTGCCCTGGGGACGGGCGCTCGCAGCTACACCTTC.

This chain joins TRBV12-3 or TRBV12-4 and TRBJ1-2; D call uncertain. CDR3 length: 16 residues. Trimming removed 2 bases at V and 12 bases at J, with 25 bases between. For the CDR3, the DNA is TGTGCCAGCAGTTTAACGGGAGAGCTGAGTGCTAACGACAACACCTTC. It codes for CASSLTGELSANDNTF.